A single sample is the source of the 29 T cell receptor beta chains below, sequenced in a study of memory CD4+ T cells and cytomegalovirus serostatus. Single viable CD3+CD4+CD8-CD45RO+ cells were sorted as the memory CD4+ T cells. Generated by immunoSEQ multiplex PCR, the TCRdb table keeps only in-frame clones and is missing some. This table holds about 56,000 clones, 82% found once. The sequenced sample was memory CD4+ T cells from blood. These receptors all come from an adult in good health and CMV-seronegative.

Here the CDR3 DNA reads TGTGCCAGCAGCCCCAGCGGGTGGGAGACCCAGTACTTC. Its protein is CASSPSGWETQYF. This chain connects TRBV7-9 to TRBJ2-5, with TRBD2 as a possible D gene (6 bases). Germline CDR1 is SEHNR and CDR2 is FQNEAQ (reference sequence). CDR3 length equals 13 residues. The germline V and J ends were trimmed by 5 bases and 5 bases, with 12 bases remaining between them.

The chain has TRBV29-1 and TRBJ2-5; D is possibly TRBD2 (6 bases). Germline CDR1 reads SQVTM; CDR2 reads ANQGSEA. The germline V and J ends were trimmed by 6 bases and 4 bases, with 15 bases remaining between them. This CDR3 spans 13 amino acids. This CDR3 reads CSVKTGVAETQYF. CDR3 sequence (DNA): TGCAGCGTAAAAACGGGGGTTGCAGAGACCCAGTACTTC.

The V gene is TRBV4-1, the J gene TRBJ2-3; TRBD1 aligns across 7 bases. Germline assignment: CDR1 MGHRA and CDR2 YSYEKL. CDR3 length equals 14 residues. V lost 3 bases and J lost 2; bases outside the gene matches: 2. CDR3 loop: CASSHGQATDTQYF. In nucleotides, the CDR3 is TGCGCCAGCAGCCATGGACAGGCCACAGATACGCAGTATTTT.

This clone was recorded once. The chain carries TRBV7-2 and TRBJ1-2, with 8 positions matching TRBD1. This CDR3 is built from 15 residues. CDR1 and CDR2 (germline): SGHTA, FQGNSA. J was trimmed by 5 bases and V by 1 base; bases with no gene match: 6. In nucleotides, the CDR3 is TGTGCCAGCAGCTTAGAGGTTACAGGGGGATATGGCTACACCTTC. Encoded protein: CASSLEVTGGYGYTF.

The gene calls are TRBV7-2 and TRBJ1-3; a possible D gene is TRBD1 (5 bases). The CDR3 loop spans 15 amino acids. Trimming pared 2 bases from V and 4 bases from J, leaving 12 bases between. From germline, CDR1 is SGHTA and CDR2 FQGNSA. This CDR3 is CASSLSGRQGNTIYF. The CDR3 DNA sequence: TGTGCCAGCAGCTTATCAGGGCGGCAGGGAAACACCATATATTTT.

This clone was counted between two and nine times. The rearrangement links TRBV5-1 to TRBJ1-2; TRBD1 might be the D (5 bases). This CDR3 contains 12 residues. Per the germline V gene, CDR1 is SGHRS and CDR2 is YFSETQ. The ends were cut back, 3 bases at V and 8 bases at J, with 11 bases in the middle. CDR3 loop: CASSWGTDGYTF. Written as DNA, the CDR3 is TGCGCCAGCAGCTGGGGGACGGACGGCTACACCTTC.

This sequence joins TRBV2 and TRBJ1-1; possibly TRBD1 for D (6 bases). Deletions cut 7 bases from V and 4 bases from J, with 10 bases between. Germline CDR1 is SNHLY and CDR2 is FYNNEI. This CDR3 comprises 12 residues. The DNA for the CDR3 is TGTGCCAGCAAAGGGGGAGTCACTGAAGCTTTCTTT. It yields the protein CASKGGVTEAFF.

This chain uses TRBV7-2 with TRBJ1-6; no clear D gene. This CDR3 spans 14 amino acids. Germline-derived CDR1 and CDR2 are SGHTA and FQGNSA. Trimming left V 1 base short and J 6 bases short, with 7 bases between. Here the CDR3 DNA reads TGTGCCAGCAGCTTAGTCGAAGTTAATTCACCCCTCCACTTT. This gives the protein CASSLVEVNSPLHF.

The CDR3 DNA follows: TGCGCCAGCAGCTTCCGGGATCAGGATGGCTACACCTTC. Protein: CASSFRDQDGYTF. V and J are TRBV5-1 and TRBJ1-2, with D unclear. The germline gives CDR1 SGHRS, CDR2 YFSETQ. CDR3 size: 13 residues. The V gene lost 2 bases and the J gene lost 6 bases, with 11 bases spanning the gap.

This clone appeared a few times. The V call is TRBV18, the J call TRBJ1-1, with 7 bases identical to TRBD1. Unmatched junction bases numbered 5, after V lost 1 base and J lost 3 bases. Germline CDR1 reads KGHSH; CDR2 reads LQKENI. This CDR3 has 15 amino acids. This chain's CDR3 is CASSPQTGQDTEAFF. The CDR3 DNA is TGTGCCAGCTCACCACAGACAGGGCAGGACACTGAAGCTTTCTTT.

This chain joins TRBV5-6 and TRBJ2-2, with a tentative D call TRBD1 (6 bases). Germline V gene sequence: CDR1 SGHDT, CDR2 YYEEEE. This CDR3 has 17 residues. Trimming removed 3 bases from V and 6 bases from J, with 21 bases in between. For the CDR3, the DNA is TGTGCCAGCAGCTCGGCATCCGTGAGGGCAGGGGCCGGGGAGCTGTTTTTT. Protein: CASSSASVRAGAGELFF.

The V call is TRBV19, the J call TRBJ2-7; D may be TRBD1 (5 bases). The CDR3 spans 13 residues. Germline CDR1 reads LNHDA; CDR2 reads SQIVND (reference sequence). Trimming removed 5 bases from V and 5 bases from J, with 13 bases in between. CDR3 nucleotide sequence: TGTGCCAGTAGTGGGCAGGGCATCCACGAGCAGTACTTC. Amino acids: CASSGQGIHEQYF.

The chain joins TRBV2 to TRBJ1-4; D uncertain. Germline V gene lookup returns CDR1 SNHLY and CDR2 FYNNEI. Trimming stripped 7 bases from V and 1 base from J, with 10 bases between. This CDR3 region has 14 residues. The CDR3 here is CASNAFGTNEKLFF. The CDR3 DNA is TGTGCCAGCAATGCATTTGGAACTAATGAAAAACTGTTTTTT.

This sequence joins TRBV5-1 and TRBJ1-1, with D uncertain. The CDR3 is 11 residues long. V was pared by 6 bases and J by 5 bases, with 8 bases between. In germline, CDR1 is SGHRS, CDR2 YFSETQ. CDR3 coding DNA: TGCGCCAGCAAGCGGGAAACTGAAGCTTTCTTT. Translating gives CASKRETEAFF.

The chain combines TRBV10-3 with TRBJ1-2; 8 bases match TRBD1. V was clipped by 10 bases and J by 8 bases; unmatched bases: 12. The germline V gene encodes CDR1 ENHRY and CDR2 SYGVKD. The CDR3 totals 13 residues. CDR3 sequence reads: CATIEDREAGYTF. In nucleotides, the CDR3 is TGTGCCACCATAGAGGACAGGGAGGCGGGCTACACCTTC.

This chain uses TRBV7-2 with TRBJ1-4; the match to TRBD1 covers 7 bases. The germline CDR1 and CDR2 sequences are SGHTA and FQGNSA. The CDR3 sequence is 15 residues long. V lost 6 bases and J lost 0; bases outside the gene matches: 4. The CDR3 region has the DNA TGTGCCAGCAGATTCACAGGGGCAACTAATGAAAAACTGTTTTTT. Translated, it gives CASRFTGATNEKLFF.

Only a few counts were recorded for this clone. The chain joins TRBV5-1 to TRBJ2-1; the match to TRBD2 covers 8 bases. Germline V gives CDR1 SGHRS, CDR2 YFSETQ. V lost 1 base to trimming and J lost 5 bases; unmatched junction nucleotides: 5. The CDR3 consists of 15 residues. This CDR3 reads CASSLTSRGDNEQFF. The CDR3 bases are TGCGCCAGCAGCTTGACGTCGCGGGGGGACAATGAGCAGTTCTTC.

This clone was counted between two and nine times. The chain combines TRBV2 with TRBJ2-5; D possibly corresponds to TRBD1 (6 bases). The CDR3 consists of 16 residues. The germline V gene has CDR1 SNHLY and CDR2 FYNNEI. Trimming cost V 4 bases and J 5 bases, with 20 bases left between them. The CDR3 region has the DNA TGTGCCAGCAGTGCCCACCGGACAGTACGAAGGGAGACCCAGTACTTC. Translated, it gives CASSAHRTVRRETQYF.

This clone was observed once. The chain combines TRBV18 with TRBJ1-2; D ambiguous. Trimming cost V 2 bases and J 2 bases, with 9 bases left between them. This CDR3 is 14 amino acids long. Germline assignment: CDR1 KGHSH and CDR2 LQKENI. The chain's CDR3 is CASSPTIENYGYTF. The CDR3 DNA is TGTGCCAGCTCACCAACCATAGAAAACTATGGCTACACCTTC. Supplemented by reference TRBV18 and TRBJ1-2, the full variable domain reads NAGVMQNPRHLVRRRGQEARLRCSPMKGHSHVYWYRQLPEEGLKFMVYLQKENIIDESGMPKERFSAEFPKEGPSILRIQQVVRGDSAAYFCASSPTIENYGYTFGSGTRLTVV.

The V and J genes are TRBV12-5 and TRBJ2-3; D uncertain. The V gene's germline CDR1 is LGHNT and CDR2 FRNRAP. V was pared by 3 bases and J by 4 bases, with 8 bases between. The CDR3 is made up of 13 amino acids. CDR3 sequence: CASGLWSSDTQYF. CDR3 bases: TGTGCTAGTGGTTTATGGAGCTCAGATACGCAGTATTTT.

The chain carries TRBV7-2 and TRBJ2-7; 8 bases agree with TRBD1. V gave up 2 bases and J gave up 7 bases; unmatched junction bases: 13. This CDR3 is 16 amino acids long. From germline, CDR1 is SGHTA and CDR2 FQGNSA. The CDR3 bases are TGTGCCAGCAGCTTAAGAGTCGGGACAGGTTCGCAGGAGCAGTACTTC. Its protein is CASSLRVGTGSQEQYF.

The chain links TRBV28 to TRBJ1-1; 8 positions match TRBD1. CDR1 is MDHEN, CDR2 SYDVKM, per germline. This CDR3 spans 13 amino acids. V was clipped by 10 bases and J by 3 bases; unmatched bases: 7. The CDR3 loop is CATGQGVDTEAFF. DNA for the CDR3: TGTGCCACCGGACAGGGAGTAGACACTGAAGCTTTCTTT.

The chain couples TRBV9 to TRBJ2-2, with D possibly matching TRBD2 (7 bases). Germline V gene sequence: CDR1 SGDLS, CDR2 YYNGEE. This CDR3 is built from 16 residues. V lost 0 bases, J lost 3 bases, and 12 bases lay in between. DNA of the CDR3: TGTGCCAGCAGCGTAGAAGGGGGGAGGGACACCGGGGAGCTGTTTTTT. Protein: CASSVEGGRDTGELFF.

The rearrangement uses TRBV18 and TRBJ2-4; D is undetermined. Per the germline V gene, CDR1 is KGHSH and CDR2 is LQKENI. The CDR3 has 16 amino acids. V lost 1 base, J lost 0 bases, and 10 bases lay in between. CDR3 bases: TGTGCCAGCTCACCACAAGGAGCAGGAGCCAAAAACATTCAGTACTTC. Amino acid sequence: CASSPQGAGAKNIQYF.

This rearrangement joins TRBV7-3 to TRBJ1-5; 10 nucleotides match TRBD1. CDR1 and CDR2 (germline): SGHTA, FQGTGA. V lost 5 bases, J lost 1 base, and 17 bases stayed unmatched. The CDR3 is made up of 20 amino acids. The CDR3 DNA reads TGTGCCAGCAGCAATTACCCCCGGGGGACAGGGGAGGGGAGCAATCAGCCCCAGCATTTT. This sequence encodes CASSNYPRGTGEGSNQPQHF.

The V call is TRBV6-4, the J call TRBJ2-3; 11 nucleotides agree with TRBD2. Trimming took 0 bases from V and 5 from J; bases not matched to a gene: 13. The V gene's germline CDR1 is MRHNA and CDR2 SNTAGT. The CDR3 runs to 19 residues. The CDR3 reads CASSDSGSGGASIRDTQYF. The CDR3 nucleotides are TGTGCCAGCAGTGACTCCGGTAGCGGGGGGGCCAGCATTCGAGATACGCAGTATTTT.

This clone was seen just once. The rearrangement links TRBV27 to TRBJ2-3, with 8 bases fitting TRBD1. The J segment lost 2 bases and the V segment lost 4 bases, leaving 14 bases of the junction unmatched. The germline V gene encodes CDR1 MNHEY and CDR2 SMNVEV (reference sequence). The CDR3 covers 18 residues. CDR3 protein: CASSSLLTGAFSTDTQYF. DNA of the CDR3: TGTGCCAGCAGTTCCTTGTTGACAGGGGCATTCTCCACAGATACGCAGTATTTT.

The chain employs TRBV19 and TRBJ2-5, with 7 bases matching TRBD2. The CDR3 is 16 amino acids. Germline V gene data show CDR1 as LNHDA and CDR2 as SQIVND (reference sequence). Trimming took 10 bases from V and 3 from J; bases not matched to a gene: 17. The CDR3 loop reads CATAILGAGYEETQYF. The CDR3 DNA sequence: TGTGCCACCGCTATCCTCGGAGCGGGGTACGAAGAGACCCAGTACTTC.

This clone was recorded only once. The genes are TRBV7-9 and TRBJ2-2; the match to TRBD1 covers 7 bases. J was trimmed by 0 bases and V by 4 bases; bases with no gene match: 5. The CDR3 loop spans 16 amino acids. CDR1 and CDR2 (germline): SEHNR, FQNEAQ (reference sequence). The CDR3 coding sequence is TGTGCCAGCAGCTCCGACAGGGTCGCGAACACCGGGGAGCTGTTTTTT. Translating gives CASSSDRVANTGELFF.